Reported below is one T cell receptor beta chain. No antigen is known for it. This entry is derived from a study of OX40 agonist ivuxolimab in advanced cancers. For the study at large: The dose of intravenous ivuxolimab that patients received every 2 weeks ranged from 0.01 to 10 mg/kg. Participants averaged about 60 years of age (range 23 to 79) and were approximately 81% male.

Findings and limits, study-wide: Both CD4+ and CD8+ T cell populations in blood had undergone clonal expansion by week 6 at 0.1 to 3.0 mg/kg.

V was clipped by 8 bases and J by 1 base, with 12 bases between them. The CDR3 has 12 residues. Per the germline V gene, CDR1 is GTSNPN and CDR2 is SVGIG (reference sequence). Using immunoSEQ multiplex PCR, the repertoire was profiled, and TCRdb retains in-frame clones only, with some absent. The profile shows some 95,000 clones, around 90% of them singletons. V usage is TRBV30 and J usage is TRBJ2-7, with D possibly matching TRBD2 (6 bases). The receptor was isolated from an adult with an advanced solid tumor such as melanoma, head and neck, liver or kidney cancer. This specimen consisted of CD4+ or CD8+ T cells sorted from blood, obtained in a trial of the OX40 agonist ivuxolimab. The CDR3 bases are TGTGCCACCTCTGGGGGGTCCTACGAGCAGTACTTC. Translation: CATSGGSYEQYF.